A selection of T cell receptor beta chains follows, all from one sample in a study of OX40 agonist ivuxolimab in advanced cancers. Sequencing used immunoSEQ multiplex PCR; TCRdb keeps in-frame clones, though not all of them. The table records just under 75,000 clones, 92% of them present only once. The input for sequencing was CD4+ or CD8+ T cells sorted from blood, taken in a trial of the OX40 agonist ivuxolimab. The receptors were gathered from an adult with an advanced solid tumor such as melanoma, head and neck, liver or kidney cancer. Each CDR3 is given with its conserved first and last residue.

V: TRBV4-2
J: TRBJ2-7
CDR3: CASSLDRDVYEQYF

V: TRBV7-2
J: TRBJ1-5
CDR3: CASSASGNQPQHF

V: TRBV29-1
J: TRBJ2-1
CDR3: CSVRQGVYNEQFF

V: TRBV25-1
J: TRBJ1-2
CDR3: CASSEPGPAHGYTF

V: TRBV27
J: TRBJ1-2
CDR3: CASSPRGELSGYTF

V: TRBV6-5
J: TRBJ2-1
CDR3: CASSYSFNVGGNEQFF

V: TRBV7-9
J: TRBJ1-1
CDR3: CASSSDMNTEAFF

V: TRBV28
J: TRBJ2-5
CDR3: CASNLGGTWQETQYF

V: TRBV5-6
J: TRBJ2-3
CDR3: CASSFLGSRTDTQYF

V: TRBV19
J: TRBJ2-1
CDR3: CASSIDPGQGRGNEQFF

V: TRBV4-1
J: TRBJ1-1
CDR3: CASSQPGQGRGGTEAFF